What follows are 15 T cell receptor beta chains derived from one specimen sequenced in a study of hypomethylating agent response in myelodysplastic syndrome. The repertoire was sequenced with immunoSEQ multiplex PCR; TCRdb's copy has only in-frame clones and lacks some. This table has approximately 4,200 clones, about 87% appearing once. This sample comprised bone marrow, obtained before or after starting hypomethylating agent treatment for myelodysplastic syndrome (not recorded which). These receptors originate from a human donor with myelodysplastic syndrome.

This chain connects TRBV7-8 to TRBJ1-5, with D unclear. Germline CDR1 reads SGHVS; CDR2 reads FQNEAQ. Trimming stripped 0 bases from V and 3 bases from J, with 12 bases between. The CDR3 totals 16 residues. The CDR3 bases are TGTGCCAGCAGCTTAGCTTCGGTGGGTAACAATCAGCCCCAGCATTTT. Its translation is CASSLASVGNNQPQHF.

The V gene is TRBV5-8, the J gene TRBJ2-3; D gene uncertain. CDR3 length equals 14 residues. V was trimmed by 0 bases and J by 8 bases, leaving 13 bases between them. Germline loops: CDR1 SGHTS, CDR2 YDEGEE. Here the CDR3 DNA reads TGTGCCAGCAGCTTGGGAGGTTTAAGGGTTACGCAGTATTTT. Translating it yields CASSLGGLRVTQYF.

The chain carries TRBV30 and TRBJ2-2; D is perhaps TRBD1 (6 bases). CDR1 and CDR2 from the germline V gene are GTSNPN and SVGIG (reference sequence). This CDR3 has 14 amino acids. The V and J ends lost 8 bases and 1 base respectively, with 14 bases between them. In nucleotides, the CDR3 is TGTGCCCCAATTCAACAGGGGAACACCGGGGAGCTGTTTTTT. It codes for CAPIQQGNTGELFF.

This clone was seen only a few times. The V and J genes are TRBV18 and TRBJ1-6; TRBD1 aligns across 9 bases. This CDR3 region has 14 residues. The J segment lost 7 bases and the V segment lost 6 bases, leaving 4 bases of the junction unmatched. The germline V gene encodes CDR1 KGHSH and CDR2 LQKENI. The CDR3 here is CASSRDRDNSPLHF. CDR3 nucleotides: TGTGCCAGCTCCCGGGACAGGGACAATTCACCCCTCCACTTT.

J is TRBJ2-3 and V is TRBV9; D is possibly TRBD2 (6 bases). The germline CDR1 and CDR2 sequences are SGDLS and YYNGEE. Trimming cost V 0 bases and J 2 bases, with 13 bases left between them. The CDR3 runs to 16 residues. The CDR3 protein is CASSVAISGYTDTQYF. In DNA form, the CDR3 reads TGTGCCAGCAGCGTAGCCATTAGCGGATACACAGATACGCAGTATTTT.

With regard to this clone: The junction shows a germline mismatch at one end, possibly a read error. This chain joins TRBV4-3 and TRBJ1-4; TRBD1 might be the D (5 bases). CDR1 LGHNA and CDR2 YSLEER come from the germline V gene. This CDR3 comprises 13 residues. In DNA form, the CDR3 reads TGCGCCAGCAGCCAAGATGAGGGCGGACATCTACGTTTT. Protein: CASSQDEGGHLRF.

V usage is TRBV30 and J usage is TRBJ1-6; D unclear. The CDR3 is 13 amino acids. V lost 3 bases and J lost 6, with 9 bases in between. The V gene's germline CDR1 is GTSNPN and CDR2 SVGIG (reference sequence). The CDR3 sequence is CAWRQTSNSPLHF. CDR3 sequence (DNA): TGTGCCTGGAGGCAGACTAGTAATTCACCCCTCCACTTT.

The chain links TRBV30 to TRBJ2-5, with TRBD2 identical over 8 bases. The CDR3 length is 14 residues. Per the germline V gene, CDR1 is GTSNPN and CDR2 is SVGIG (reference sequence). The J segment lost 4 bases and the V segment lost 2 bases, leaving 6 bases of the junction unmatched. The CDR3 protein is CAWSPGLAPETQYF. In nucleotides, the CDR3 is TGTGCCTGGAGTCCCGGACTAGCTCCAGAGACCCAGTACTTC.

V and J are TRBV6-1 and TRBJ2-7; D gene uncertain. Germline V gene data show CDR1 as MNHNS and CDR2 as SASEGT. Trimming cost V 6 bases and J 7 bases, with 13 bases left between them. The CDR3 sequence is 12 residues long. The CDR3 DNA follows: TGTGCCAGCAGGGAGTACCTAGGGGAGCAGTACGTC. Amino acid sequence: CASREYLGEQYV.

This clone has a single count. The V call is TRBV7-8, the J call TRBJ2-1; TRBD1 aligns across 7 bases. From germline, CDR1 is SGHVS and CDR2 FQNEAQ. The CDR3 totals 14 residues. The ends lost 2 bases at V and 5 bases at J; junction bases unmatched: 3. The CDR3 loop reads CASSLMGQNNEQFF. The DNA of the CDR3 is TGTGCCAGCAGCTTAATGGGACAGAACAATGAGCAGTTCTTC.

The chain uses TRBV4-2 and TRBJ2-3; no firm D call. Trimming left V 0 bases short and J 4 bases short, with 8 bases between. Germline-derived CDR1 and CDR2 are LGHNA and YNFKEQ. The CDR3 covers 14 residues. The CDR3 protein is CASSQEATADTQYF. CDR3 nucleotide sequence: TGTGCCAGCAGCCAAGAAGCAACGGCAGATACGCAGTATTTT.

The V and J genes are TRBV6-1 and TRBJ1-6; D is unclear. The V gene lost 4 bases and the J gene lost 1 base, with 5 bases spanning the gap. The CDR3 has 14 amino acids. Germline CDR1 is MNHNS and CDR2 is SASEGT. Here the CDR3 reads CASSGGSYNSPLHF. CDR3 coding DNA: TGTGCCAGCAGTGGGGGATCCTATAATTCACCCCTCCACTTT.

This chain connects TRBV4-1 to TRBJ1-4, with 9 bases aligning to TRBD1. Germline lookup yields CDR1 MGHRA and CDR2 YSYEKL. The length of the CDR3 is 15 residues. J lost 1 base, V lost 5 bases, and 2 bases had no gene match. This chain's CDR3 is CASSKGQGTNEKLFF. DNA of the CDR3: TGCGCCAGCAGCAAGGGACAGGGAACTAATGAAAAACTGTTTTTT.

V gene TRBV4-3 combines with J gene TRBJ2-1; tentatively, D is TRBD1 or TRBD2 (6 bases each). The V and J ends lost 0 bases and 1 base respectively, with 13 bases between them. The germline V gene encodes CDR1 LGHNA and CDR2 YSLEER. The CDR3 length is 17 residues. This CDR3 is CASSQEGASASYNEQFF. In DNA form, the CDR3 reads TGCGCCAGCAGCCAAGAGGGGGCTAGCGCTTCCTACAATGAGCAGTTCTTC.

This clone has only one observation. The CDR3 region is CASSLDWARAGADTQYF. CDR3 nucleotides: TGTGCCAGCAGCTTAGATTGGGCCAGGGCGGGTGCAGATACGCAGTATTTT. The V call is TRBV11-2, the J call TRBJ2-3, with D tentatively TRBD1 or TRBD2 (5 bases each). Germline V gives CDR1 SGHAT, CDR2 FQNNGV. Trimming pared 0 bases from V and 4 bases from J, leaving 17 bases between. The CDR3 totals 17 residues.